The 3 T cell receptor beta chains presented below share a single source sample, sequenced in a study of blood T cell repertoires in COVID-19. Libraries were prepared by immunoSEQ multiplex PCR; TCRdb keeps only in-frame clonotypes and omits some of them. The sample carries 310,000 or so clones, around 90% recorded once. The sample consisted of peripheral blood. These receptors were collected from a man in his forties or fifties with active or convalescent COVID-19.

The rearrangement uses TRBV28 and TRBJ2-5; D might be TRBD2 (5 bases). This CDR3 has 16 amino acids. Germline-derived CDR1 and CDR2 are MDHEN and SYDVKM. V lost 6 bases to trimming and J lost 0 bases, with 17 bases between them. The CDR3 protein is CASSRFAIANQETQYF. The CDR3 DNA follows: TGTGCCAGCAGCCGATTCGCAATAGCGAACCAAGAGACCCAGTACTTC. Combining the CDR3 with reference TRBV28 and TRBJ2-5 gives the whole variable domain DVKVTQSSRYLVKRTGEKVFLECVQDMDHENMFWYRQDPGLGLRLIYFSYDVKMKEKGDIPEGYSVSREKKERFSLILESASTNQTSMYLCASSRFAIANQETQYFGPGTRLLVL.

CDR3 sequence (DNA): TGTGCCAGCAGCTTGGAGAATCCAGGGGTTGGGGCCAACGTCCTGACTTTC. Its protein is CASSLENPGVGANVLTF. The rearrangement links TRBV5-4 to TRBJ2-6; D perhaps matches TRBD1 (6 bases). Per germline, CDR1 SGHNT and CDR2 YYREEE (reference sequence). Trimming cost V 0 bases and J 3 bases, with 13 bases left between them. CDR3 length: 17 amino acids.

The chain couples TRBV7-8 to TRBJ2-7, with 7 bases identical to TRBD1. The CDR3 contains 16 residues. J gave up 2 bases and V 5 bases, and 12 bases lay outside the gene matches. From germline, CDR1 is SGHVS and CDR2 FQNEAQ. The CDR3, as DNA: TGTGCCAGCAGCGACCCGGGGACAGCCGACCCCTACGAGCAGTACTTC. This gives the protein CASSDPGTADPYEQYF.